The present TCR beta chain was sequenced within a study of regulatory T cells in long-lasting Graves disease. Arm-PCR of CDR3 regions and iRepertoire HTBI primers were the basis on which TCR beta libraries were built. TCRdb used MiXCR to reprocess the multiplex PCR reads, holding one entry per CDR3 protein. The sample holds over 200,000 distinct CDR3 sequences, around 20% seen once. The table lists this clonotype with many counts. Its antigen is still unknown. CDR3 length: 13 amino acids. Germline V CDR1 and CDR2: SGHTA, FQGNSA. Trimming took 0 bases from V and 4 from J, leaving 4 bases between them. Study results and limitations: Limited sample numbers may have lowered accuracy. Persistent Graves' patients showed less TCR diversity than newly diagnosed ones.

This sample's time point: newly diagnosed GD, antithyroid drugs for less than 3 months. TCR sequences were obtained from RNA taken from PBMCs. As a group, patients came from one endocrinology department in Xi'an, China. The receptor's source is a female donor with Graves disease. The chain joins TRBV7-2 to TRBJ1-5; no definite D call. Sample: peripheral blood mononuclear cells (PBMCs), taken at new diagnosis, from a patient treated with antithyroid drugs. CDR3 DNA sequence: TGTGCCAGCAGCTTAGCACGAAATCAGCCCCAGCATTTT. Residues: CASSLARNQPQHF.